This T cell receptor (beta chain) is from a study of PD-L1 blockade in urothelial cancer. Study overall: Previous chemotherapy exposure amounted to 0 to 3 regimens for patients.

Time point described: peripheral blood 6 weeks after treatment start. Metastatic or locally advanced urothelial carcinoma was present in the patients. Clones were read by immunoSEQ multiplex PCR, and TCRdb kept only the in-frame ones, dropping some. The repertoire holds 100,000 to 150,000 clones, with 86% as singletons. Germline loops: CDR1 KGHSH, CDR2 LQKENI. The CDR3 sequence is 15 residues long. Unmatched junction bases numbered 10, after V lost 6 bases and J lost 7 bases. V and J are TRBV18 and TRBJ1-5; 9 bases agree with TRBD1. This TCR came from a middle-aged man with urothelial cancer. The sequenced sample was PBMCs, obtained around atezolizumab (anti-PD-L1) treatment. CDR3 in amino acids: CASSQRQGDSQPQHF. The DNA for the CDR3 is TGTGCCAGCTCGCAAAGACAGGGGGATTCACAGCCCCAGCATTTT.